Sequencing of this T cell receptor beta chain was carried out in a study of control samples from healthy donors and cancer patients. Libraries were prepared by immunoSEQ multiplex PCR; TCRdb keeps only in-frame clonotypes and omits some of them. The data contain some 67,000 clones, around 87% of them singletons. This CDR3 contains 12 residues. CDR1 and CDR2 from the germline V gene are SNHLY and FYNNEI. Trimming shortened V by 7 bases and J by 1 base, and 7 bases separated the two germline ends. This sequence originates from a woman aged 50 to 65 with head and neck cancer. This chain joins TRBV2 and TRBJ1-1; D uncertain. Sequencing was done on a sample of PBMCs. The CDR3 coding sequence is TGTGCCAGCAATAGAGCGAACACTGAAGCTTTCTTT. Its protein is CASNRANTEAFF.